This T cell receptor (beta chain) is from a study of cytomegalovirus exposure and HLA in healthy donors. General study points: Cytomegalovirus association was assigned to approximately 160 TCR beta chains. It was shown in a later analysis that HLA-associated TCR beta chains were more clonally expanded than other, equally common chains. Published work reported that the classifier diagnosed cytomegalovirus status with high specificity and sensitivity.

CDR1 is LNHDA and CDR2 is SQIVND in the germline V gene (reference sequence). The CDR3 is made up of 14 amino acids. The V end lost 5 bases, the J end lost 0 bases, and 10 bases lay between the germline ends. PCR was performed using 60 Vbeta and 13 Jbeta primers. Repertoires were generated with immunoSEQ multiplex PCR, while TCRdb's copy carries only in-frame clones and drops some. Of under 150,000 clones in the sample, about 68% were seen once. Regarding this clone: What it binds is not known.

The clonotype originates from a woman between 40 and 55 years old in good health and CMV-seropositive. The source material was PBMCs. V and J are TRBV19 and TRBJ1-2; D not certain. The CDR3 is CASSRVNPNYGYTF. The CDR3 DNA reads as TGTGCCAGTAGTCGGGTCAATCCTAACTATGGCTACACCTTC.